This T cell receptor beta chain originates from a study of T cell responses to AZD1222 COVID-19 vaccine. Study-wide findings and caveats: Only a handful of AZD1222 recipients tested seropositive at baseline. Spike-specific TCR breadth and depth rose after two AZD1222 doses. White British ancestry dominated among donors, who included more females, and clonal diversity was possibly underestimated.

The sample holds one count of this clone. The target antigen is unknown. TCRdb's table, derived via immunoSEQ multiplex PCR, lists solely in-frame clones and lacks some. In the table there are some 93,000 clones, approximately 87% of which are singletons. V lost 0 bases, J lost 6 bases, and 10 bases lay in between. The CDR3 is 14 amino acids. CDR1 SGHRS and CDR2 YFSETQ come from the germline V gene. The chain couples TRBV5-1 to TRBJ1-5; D possibly corresponds to TRBD1 (6 bases). The source is an adult who received the AZD1222 COVID-19 vaccine. The specimen was peripheral blood, collected 28 days after the second AZD1222 dose. For the CDR3, the DNA is TGCGCCAGCAGCTTGGCAGGGGCGGGTCAGCCCCAGCATTTT. Protein sequence: CASSLAGAGQPQHF.